Included here is one TCR beta chain sequence, with context. This record comes from a study of blood T cell repertoires in COVID-19. Under the authors' procedure: Researchers report that nucleated cell counts were estimated from reference gene primer amplification. The data were produced by immunoSEQ multiplex PCR, yet TCRdb's version contains in-frame clones alone and is incomplete. V and J calls and clone size come straight from that table; D and trimming were deduced from the DNA. The sample records fewer than 250,000 clones, around 86% being singletons. Trimming pared 7 bases from V and 7 bases from J, leaving 13 bases between. The CDR3 is 12 residues long. Germline CDR1 and CDR2: SGHDN and FVKESK.

The genes are TRBV14 and TRBJ2-5; D unresolved. The receptor comes from an elderly woman with COVID-19, enrolled during active disease. Material: peripheral blood. Written as DNA, the CDR3 is TGTGCCAGCAATGACCGACCGGGGACCCAGTACTTC. Its translation is CASNDRPGTQYF.